These 16 T cell receptor beta chains originate from one sample sequenced in a study of early T cells in non-severe SARS-CoV-2 infection (dated by TCRdb to about 2021). Libraries were constructed by 5' RACE. Sequencing took place on a NextSeq 500. TCRdb handled the public reads itself, with Q25 trimming in fastp and clone calling in MiXCR, and kept productive beta chains. A single entry per CDR3 protein holds the most common genes and DNA from its merged rows. The sample table holds 45,000 to 60,000 distinct CDR3 sequences, of which about 10% were seen once. The ten largest make up under 6% of the sample. The sequenced material came from whole blood. These receptors all stem from an adult who was a healthcare worker with PCR-confirmed SARS-CoV-2 infection or an uninfected control (not recorded which).

A few counts support this clonotype. The chain uses TRBV6-6 and TRBJ2-7, with D possibly matching TRBD2 (6 bases). From germline, CDR1 is MNHNY and CDR2 SVGAGI (reference sequence). V was trimmed by 2 bases and J by 0 bases, leaving 8 bases between them. This CDR3 spans 14 amino acids. The CDR3 nucleotides are TGTGCCAGCAGTTACGGGGGGAACTCCTACGAGCAGTACTTC. It translates to CASSYGGNSYEQYF.

This clonotype was seen only a few times. It is unclear where the CDR3 begins or ends on the DNA, so no DNA is shown, and the CDR3 is as TCRdb lists it. This chain joins TRBV29-1 and TRBJ2-5; TRBD1 is the table's D call, not checked against the DNA. Per germline, CDR1 SQVTM and CDR2 ANQGSEA. The CDR3 comprises 12 residues, both ends counted. CDR3 region: CSVGTGAETHYF.

Only one count was recorded for this clonotype. This may come from a read error, since a much larger clone is one base off. CDR3: CATSGRAGMNTEAFF. DNA for the CDR3: TGTGCCACCAGTGGTCGGGCAGGTATGAACACTGAAGCTTTCTTT. The gene calls are TRBV24-1 and TRBJ1-1; D is ambiguous. Germline V CDR1 and CDR2: KGHDR, SFDVKD. V was cut by 5 bases and J by 0 bases, with 12 bases left in between. This CDR3 has 15 residues.

This clonotype has a handful of counts. V is TRBV29-1 and J is TRBJ2-3; possible D gene TRBD2, 6 bases. In germline, CDR1 is SQVTM, CDR2 ANQGSEA. V was trimmed by 7 bases and J by 0 bases, leaving 14 bases between them. This CDR3 spans 14 amino acids. The DNA of the CDR3 is TGCAGCGCAGCCCCCGGGACTAGCACAGATACGCAGTATTTT. Amino acid sequence: CSAAPGTSTDTQYF.

This clonotype was found many times. Here the CDR3 reads CASSAGPNFDEQFF. The CDR3 DNA reads TGTGCCAGCAGCGCGGGACCCAATTTCGATGAGCAGTTCTTC. This sequence joins TRBV9 and TRBJ2-1, with D possibly being TRBD1 or TRBD2 (5 bases each). The CDR3 has 14 residues. V was cut by 3 bases and J by 8 bases, with 15 bases left in between. Germline V gene data show CDR1 as SGDLS and CDR2 as YYNGEE.

The table lists this clonotype with many counts. V and J are TRBV4-1 and TRBJ2-7; possibly TRBD2 for D (6 bases). This CDR3 is 15 amino acids long. Germline values: CDR1 MGHRA, CDR2 YSYEKL. The V and J ends lost 4 bases and 3 bases respectively, with 16 bases between them. In nucleotides, the CDR3 is TGCGCCAGCAGCCCCGGTAGAGGAGGGATCTACGAGCAGTACTTC. As protein: CASSPGRGGIYEQYF.

This clonotype came up a few times. The chain recombines TRBV2 with TRBJ1-1; no clear D gene. CDR3 length: 14 residues. Trimming removed 4 bases from V and 5 bases from J, with 14 bases in between. Germline V gene lookup returns CDR1 SNHLY and CDR2 FYNNEI. The CDR3 coding sequence is TGTGCCAGCAGTGTTAAGGCAGTGGGTACTGAAGCTTTCTTT. Amino acids: CASSVKAVGTEAFF. Complete variable domain (other parts from reference TRBV2 and TRBJ1-1): EPEVTQTPSHQVTQMGQEVILRCVPISNHLYFYWYRQILGQKVEFLVSFYNNEISEKSEIFDDQFSVERPDGSNFTLKIRSTKLEDSAMYFCASSVKAVGTEAFFGQGTRLTVV.

This clonotype turned up a few times. The chain combines TRBV4-2 with TRBJ1-3; 10 bases are a match to TRBD1. The V and J ends lost 4 bases and 2 bases, in that order; junction bases with no gene match: 5. This CDR3 region has 16 residues. CDR1 and CDR2 (germline): LGHNA, YNFKEQ. The CDR3 reads CASSPDGQGAGNTIYF. DNA of the CDR3: TGTGCCAGCAGCCCGGACGGACAGGGGGCTGGAAACACCATATATTTT.

This clonotype was observed a handful of times. This sequence joins TRBV7-9 and TRBJ1-2; tentative D call: TRBD1 (6 bases). This CDR3 region has 14 residues. CDR1 is SEHNR, CDR2 FQNEAQ, per germline (reference sequence). With 1 base removed from V and 4 bases from J, the gap between germline ends came to 10 bases. Here the CDR3 DNA reads TGTGCCAGCAGCTTAGGACAGGCCTCCTATGGCTACACCTTC. It translates to CASSLGQASYGYTF.

A few counts support this clonotype. The chain recombines TRBV3-1 with TRBJ2-3, with 8 bases identical to TRBD1. With V trimmed by 4 bases and J by 4 bases, 10 bases remained unmatched. The CDR3 runs 16 residues. Germline lookup yields CDR1 LGHDT and CDR2 YNNKEL (reference sequence). For the CDR3, the DNA is TGTGCCAGCAGCCCGATGGACAGGGTGAGGGCAGATACGCAGTATTTT. It codes for CASSPMDRVRADTQYF.

This chain links TRBV5-1 with TRBJ2-1; D is possibly TRBD2 (5 bases). The CDR3 is 15 amino acids. V lost 1 base and J 0 bases, leaving 8 bases between the germline ends. Germline V CDR1 and CDR2: SGHRS, YFSETQ. This chain's CDR3 is CASSLRDPSYNEQFF. The CDR3 DNA reads as TGCGCCAGCAGCTTGCGGGATCCCTCCTACAATGAGCAGTTCTTC.

This clonotype was detected ten times or more. The chain has TRBV7-9 and TRBJ2-5; D tentatively fits TRBD1 or TRBD2 (5 bases each). Deletions cut 6 bases from V and 9 bases from J, with 14 bases between. CDR3 length: 12 amino acids. CDR1 and CDR2 from the germline V gene are SEHNR and FQNEAQ (reference sequence). CDR3 in amino acids: CASRRGSQAQYF. The CDR3 DNA follows: TGTGCCAGCAGGAGGGGAAGTCAGGCCCAGTACTTC.

This chain joins TRBV4-1 and TRBJ2-7; D is perhaps TRBD1 or TRBD2 (6 bases each). V lost 1 base, J lost 1 base, and 11 bases lay in between. CDR3 length: 15 amino acids. Germline V gene sequence: CDR1 MGHRA, CDR2 YSYEKL. Here the CDR3 DNA reads TGCGCCAGCAGCCAAGTGGGGGGCTATTCCTACGAGCAGTACTTC. Protein product: CASSQVGGYSYEQYF.

This clonotype has ten or more counts. V and J are TRBV7-8 and TRBJ2-3; 9 nucleotides match TRBD2. The trim removed 3 bases at V and 4 bases at J, leaving 11 bases unmatched. The CDR3 is 17 residues long. Germline CDR1 is SGHVS and CDR2 is FQNEAQ. CDR3 sequence (DNA): TGTGCCAGCAGCTTCGAGGAGACGGCGGGAGGGCCAGATACGCAGTATTTT. It yields the protein CASSFEETAGGPDTQYF. Combining the CDR3 with reference TRBV7-8 and TRBJ2-3 gives the whole variable domain GAGVSQSPRYKVAKRGQDVALRCDPISGHVSLFWYQQALGQGPEFLTYFQNEAQLDKSGLPSDRFFAERPEGSVSTLKIQRTQQEDSAVYLCASSFEETAGGPDTQYFGPGTRLTVL.

This sequence joins TRBV7-6 and TRBJ2-5, with 13 nucleotides matching TRBD2. V was pared by 6 bases and J by 5 bases, with 9 bases of the junction left unmatched. The CDR3 runs 16 residues. Per germline, CDR1 SGHVS and CDR2 FNYEAQ. This CDR3 is CASRKPGLAGVETQYF. DNA for the CDR3: TGTGCCAGCAGGAAACCAGGACTAGCGGGGGTTGAGACCCAGTACTTC.

The CDR3 protein is CASSPPARYEQYF. DNA for the CDR3: TGTGCCAGCAGTCCCCCCGCCCGATACGAGCAGTACTTC. The chain employs TRBV28 and TRBJ2-7, with D unclear. Trimming took off 5 bases at V and 4 bases at J, with 12 bases between the two ends. Germline CDR1 MDHEN, CDR2 SYDVKM. The CDR3 has 13 residues.